The present entry profiles one T cell receptor (beta chain) with its context. Its antigen is undetermined. The source of the sample is a study of graft-versus-host responses after intestinal transplantation. The table came from immunoSEQ multiplex PCR; TCRdb's copy has only in-frame clones and leaves some out. The top ten hold over 0.1% of the sample, which has 90,000 to 150,000 clones, 90% to 95% seen once. The CDR3 contains 17 residues. Germline V gives CDR1 MGHDK, CDR2 SYGVNS. The ends lost 1 base at V and 12 bases at J; junction bases unmatched: 17. The source of this sequence is a human donor who received an intestinal transplant. The chain carries TRBV25-1 and TRBJ2-4; 8 nucleotides line up with TRBD2. The source material was unstimulated CD4+ T cells sorted from spleen or lymph node cells, sampled before intestinal transplant. The CDR3 loop reads CASSESGGRPPRRGQYF. The CDR3 bases are TGTGCCAGCAGTGAATCGGGCGGGAGGCCCCCCAGGAGGGGTCAGTACTTC.